This T cell receptor (beta chain) was found in a study of CD8+CD57+ T cells in acquired aplastic anemia. For sequencing, patients were chosen who had shown expansion of CD8+CD57+ cells by flow cytometry. Severe acquired aplastic anemia was present in every patient. CDR3 length equals 14 residues. With V trimmed by 1 base and J by 5 bases, 3 bases remained unmatched. Germline-derived CDR1 and CDR2 are LGHNA and YNFKEQ. Profiling that covered TCR beta VDJ and CDR3 relied on genomic DNA as its template. Via MiXCR, TCRdb re-called the reads, giving one row per CDR3 protein. The sample holds about 150,000 distinct CDR3 sequences; 52% are singletons and the top ten take 12%. This clonotype came up many times.

The rearrangement joins TRBV4-2 to TRBJ1-1; 8 positions match TRBD1. Sequencing was performed on sorted CD4+, CD8+, or CD8+CD57+ T cells (not recorded which) from PBMCs. This TCR was recovered from a human donor with aplastic anemia. The chain's CDR3 is CASSQAGGRTEAFF. DNA for the CDR3: TGTGCCAGCAGCCAAGCAGGGGGCCGAACTGAAGCTTTCTTT.